The entry below describes one T cell receptor beta chain. The sample belongs to a study of technical replicates of blood from a handful of donors. Germline-derived CDR1 and CDR2 are MNHNS and SASEGT. The CDR3 is 13 residues long. The V and J ends lost 8 bases and 2 bases respectively, with 11 bases between them. Produced via immunoSEQ multiplex PCR; TCRdb's table is partial and in-frame only. The sample consists of roughly 93,000 clones, 95% of them appearing once. The chain has TRBV6-1 and TRBJ2-3; perhaps TRBD1 as D (6 bases). Input material: T cells isolated from PBMCs. The source of this sequence is a human donor in good health. The CDR3 protein is CASLTGLTDTQYF. The CDR3 nucleotides read TGTGCCAGCCTCACAGGGCTCACAGATACGCAGTATTTT.